This T cell receptor (beta chain) was profiled in a study of breast tumors, draining lymph nodes, adjacent tissues. Broader study findings: Luminal-like breast cancer showed significantly higher tumor–nontumor repertoire similarity than basal-like. Tumors had less TCR diversity than lymph nodes, more than nontumor tissue.

This CDR3 region has 15 residues. The germline V gene has CDR1 MGHRA and CDR2 YSYEKL. V lost 3 bases, J lost 2 bases, and 3 bases stayed unmatched. To note about this clonotype: No antigen is known for it.

TCRdb redid the calling of the multiplex PCR reads with MiXCR, one entry per CDR3 protein. The sample lists tens of thousands of distinct CDR3 sequences, 20% to 25% seen once, with more than 6.5% in the top ten. This clonotype was obtained from a female donor with breast cancer. Some clones in this sample may be carry-over from other donors' samples. Sequenced: breast tumor tissue. The V and J genes are TRBV4-1 and TRBJ2-5, with 10 positions matching TRBD2. The CDR3 nucleotides read TGCGCCAGCAGCCAGCCGGGACTAGCGCAAGAGACCCAGTACTTC. Translating it yields CASSQPGLAQETQYF.